This passage covers 13 T cell receptor beta chains from one sample sequenced in a study of T cell responses to AZD1222 COVID-19 vaccine. Using immunoSEQ multiplex PCR, the repertoire was profiled, and TCRdb retains in-frame clones only, with some absent. The data hold roughly 150,000 clones, with around 88% observed a single time. Source: peripheral blood, taken on day 0 of AZD1222 vaccination. Receptors were obtained from an adult in good health.

This clone has only a few counts. The V and J genes are TRBV7-3 and TRBJ2-7; TRBD1 is a possible D gene (6 bases). With 1 base removed from V and 5 bases from J, the gap between germline ends came to 12 bases. Germline loops: CDR1 SGHTA, CDR2 FQGTGA. The CDR3 covers 14 residues. In DNA form, the CDR3 reads TGTGCCAGCAGCTTAAAAGGGGGAGCTAACGAGCAGTACTTC. It codes for CASSLKGGANEQYF.

The V and J genes are TRBV9 and TRBJ2-3; 10 bases line up with TRBD2. The CDR3 runs 16 residues. CDR1 SGDLS and CDR2 YYNGEE come from the germline V gene. The V segment lost 4 bases and the J segment 4 bases; nucleotides outside the gene matches: 9. Here the CDR3 DNA reads TGTGCCAGCAGCCCAAGGGGCCTAGCGGGGGCAGATACGCAGTATTTT. Its protein product is CASSPRGLAGADTQYF.

This chain joins TRBV27 and TRBJ1-1; D is perhaps TRBD1 (6 bases). V was trimmed by 1 base and J by 5 bases, leaving 11 bases between them. The CDR3 extends over 14 amino acids. The V gene's germline CDR1 is MNHEY and CDR2 SMNVEV (reference sequence). DNA of the CDR3: TGTGCCAGCAGTTTATGGGGGGCGCCAACTGAAGCTTTCTTT. Residues: CASSLWGAPTEAFF.

The rearrangement uses TRBV7-2 and TRBJ2-3; D might be TRBD1 (6 bases). The CDR3 runs 15 residues. V was pared by 7 bases and J by 4 bases, with 18 bases between. Germline CDR1 SGHTA, CDR2 FQGNSA. The CDR3 here is CASTVGQTYADTQYF. The CDR3 DNA follows: TGTGCCAGCACCGTCGGACAGACTTATGCAGATACGCAGTATTTT.

The sample holds one count of this clone. The rearrangement uses TRBV12-3 or TRBV12-4 and TRBJ1-1, with a tentative D call TRBD1 (6 bases). The V and J ends lost 6 bases and 5 bases respectively, with 13 bases between them. This CDR3 region has 13 residues. This CDR3 reads CASSLGGRTEAFF. In DNA, the CDR3 is TGTGCCAGCAGCCTAGGGGGGCGGACTGAAGCTTTCTTT.

This clone was seen only once. The chain employs TRBV6-1 and TRBJ2-3; D is unresolved. CDR1 is MNHNS and CDR2 is SASEGT in the germline V gene. This CDR3 is built from 12 residues. The ends were cut back, 2 bases at V and 4 bases at J, with 4 bases in the middle. The CDR3 sequence is CASSELPDTQYF. The DNA of the CDR3 is TGTGCCAGCAGTGAACTCCCAGATACGCAGTATTTT.

The CDR3 region has the DNA TGTGCCAGCAGCCAAACATGGCCGATAATAATATTGCACACTGAAGCTTTCTTT. Translating gives CASSQTWPIIILHTEAFF. V gene TRBV14 combines with J gene TRBJ1-1; D remains unclear. This CDR3 comprises 18 residues. The germline CDR1 and CDR2 sequences are SGHDN and FVKESK. Trimming pared 2 bases from V and 3 bases from J, leaving 22 bases between.

The V call is TRBV6-4, the J call TRBJ2-7; perhaps TRBD1 as D (6 bases). Looked up from germline, CDR1 is MRHNA and CDR2 is SNTAGT. Trimming shortened V by 5 bases and J by 7 bases, and 15 bases separated the two germline ends. The CDR3 contains 13 residues. CDR3 in amino acids: CASSITPQGEQYF. In nucleotides, the CDR3 is TGTGCCAGCAGTATTACCCCACAGGGTGAGCAGTACTTC.

The chain has TRBV4-3 and TRBJ2-7, with a weak D call TRBD1 (6 bases). V lost 0 bases, J lost 3 bases, and 12 bases lay in between. Looked up from germline, CDR1 is LGHNA and CDR2 is YSLEER. The CDR3 covers 15 residues. The CDR3 sequence: CASSQDSDSLYEQYF. CDR3 sequence (DNA): TGCGCCAGCAGCCAAGATTCGGACAGCCTCTACGAGCAGTACTTC.

The rearrangement uses TRBV19 and TRBJ1-1, with D maybe TRBD1 (5 bases). The V and J ends lost 7 bases and 10 bases respectively, with 16 bases between them. Germline assignment: CDR1 LNHDA and CDR2 SQIVND (reference sequence). The CDR3 runs to 12 residues. The CDR3 loop reads CASKEGRAAAFF. The CDR3 bases are TGTGCCAGTAAGGAGGGCAGGGCAGCAGCTTTCTTT. Combining the CDR3 with reference TRBV19 and TRBJ1-1 gives the whole variable domain DGGITQSPKYLFRKEGQNVTLSCEQNLNHDAMYWYRQDPGQGLRLIYYSQIVNDFQKGDIAEGYSVSREKKESFPLTVTSAQKNPTAFYLCASKEGRAAAFFGQGTRLTVV.

This clone occurred once. The chain is built from TRBV3-1 (or the pseudogene TRBV3-2) and TRBJ1-2; 7 bases line up with TRBD1. Losses at the gene ends were 2 bases for V and 5 bases for J; bases not matched to a gene: 5. The CDR3 loop spans 14 amino acids. Germline V lookup: CDR1 LGHDT, CDR2 YNNKEL (reference sequence). The CDR3 sequence: CASSQTTGKYGYTF. The CDR3 region has the DNA TGTGCCAGCAGCCAAACGACAGGGAAGTATGGCTACACCTTC.

The V call is TRBV10-3, the J call TRBJ2-7; TRBD2 matches 13 bases. The CDR3 runs to 16 residues. Germline V gene sequence: CDR1 ENHRY, CDR2 SYGVKD. V lost 5 bases and J lost 1; bases outside the gene matches: 5. CDR3 residues: CAISWTSGRDSYEQYF. In DNA form, the CDR3 reads TGTGCCATCAGTTGGACTAGCGGGAGAGATTCCTACGAGCAGTACTTC.

The rearrangement uses TRBV11-3 and TRBJ1-1; the D gene is possibly TRBD1 (5 bases). Trimming pared 5 bases from V and 1 base from J, leaving 14 bases between. Germline V gives CDR1 SGHNT, CDR2 YENEEA. CDR3 size: 15 residues. CDR3 loop: CASSQRQLTNTEAFF. CDR3 in DNA: TGTGCCAGCAGCCAAAGACAGCTTACGAACACTGAAGCTTTCTTT.